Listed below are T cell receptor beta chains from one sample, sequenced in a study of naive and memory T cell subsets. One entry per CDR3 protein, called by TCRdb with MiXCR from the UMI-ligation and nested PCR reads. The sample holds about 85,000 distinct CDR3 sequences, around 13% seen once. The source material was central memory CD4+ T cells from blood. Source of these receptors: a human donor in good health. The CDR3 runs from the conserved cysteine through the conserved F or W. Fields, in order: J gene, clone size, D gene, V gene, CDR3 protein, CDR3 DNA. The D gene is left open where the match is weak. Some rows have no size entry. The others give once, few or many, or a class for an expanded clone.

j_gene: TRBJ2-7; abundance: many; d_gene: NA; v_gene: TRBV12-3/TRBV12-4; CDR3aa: CASSLISTLYF; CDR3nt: TGTGCCAGCAGTTTAATTAGTACATTGTACTTC
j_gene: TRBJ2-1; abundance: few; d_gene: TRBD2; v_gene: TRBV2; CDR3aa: CASRYRGLTSGRRFYNEQFF; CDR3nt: TGTGCCAGCAGATACAGGGGGTTGACTAGCGGGAGAAGATTTTACAATGAGCAGTTCTTC
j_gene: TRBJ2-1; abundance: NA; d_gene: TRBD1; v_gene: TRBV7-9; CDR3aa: CASSLELDRDEQFF; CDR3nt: TGTGCCAGCAGCTTGGAGCTAGACAGGGACGAGCAGTTCTTC
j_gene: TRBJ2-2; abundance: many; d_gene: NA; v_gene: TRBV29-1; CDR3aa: CSVQGNTNTGELFF; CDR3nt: TGCAGCGTTCAGGGTAATACGAACACCGGGGAGCTGTTTTTT
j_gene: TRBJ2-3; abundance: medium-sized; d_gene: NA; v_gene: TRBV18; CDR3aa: CASSRRDTQYF; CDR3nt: TGTGCCAGCTCACGTAGGGATACGCAGTATTTT
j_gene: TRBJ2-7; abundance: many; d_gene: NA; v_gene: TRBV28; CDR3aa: CASNNPPASSYEQYF; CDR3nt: TGTGCCAGCAACAACCCCCCGGCTAGCTCCTACGAGCAGTACTTC
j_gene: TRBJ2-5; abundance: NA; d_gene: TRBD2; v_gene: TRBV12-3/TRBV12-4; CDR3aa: CASSPRGGGAQETQYF; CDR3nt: TGTGCCAGCAGTCCTAGGGGCGGGGGAGCCCAAGAGACCCAGTACTTC
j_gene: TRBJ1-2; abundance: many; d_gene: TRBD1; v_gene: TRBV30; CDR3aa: CAWGRDRPYGYTF; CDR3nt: TGTGCCTGGGGCCGGGACAGGCCCTATGGCTACACCTTC
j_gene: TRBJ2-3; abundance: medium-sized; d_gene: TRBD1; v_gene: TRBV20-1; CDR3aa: CSARQGGSDTQYF; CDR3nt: TGCAGTGCGCGACAGGGCGGTTCAGATACGCAGTATTTT
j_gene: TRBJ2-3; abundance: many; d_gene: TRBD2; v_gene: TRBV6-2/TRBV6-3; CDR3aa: CASSPRVGSGSTDTQYF; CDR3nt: TGTGCCAGCAGTCCCCGCGTGGGTAGCGGGAGCACAGATACGCAGTATTTT
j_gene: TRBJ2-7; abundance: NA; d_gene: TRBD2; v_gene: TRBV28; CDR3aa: CASSVYQGLANAYEQYF; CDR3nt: TGTGCCAGCAGTGTCTACCAGGGACTAGCGAACGCCTACGAGCAGTACTTC
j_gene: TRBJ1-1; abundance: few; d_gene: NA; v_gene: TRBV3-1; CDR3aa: CASSQNTQGEAFF; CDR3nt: TGTGCCAGCAGCCAAAACACTCAGGGTGAAGCTTTCTTT
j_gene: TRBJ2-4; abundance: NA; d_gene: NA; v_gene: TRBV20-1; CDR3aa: CSAQHPIAKNIQYF; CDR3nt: TGCAGTGCTCAACATCCTATAGCCAAAAACATTCAGTACTTC
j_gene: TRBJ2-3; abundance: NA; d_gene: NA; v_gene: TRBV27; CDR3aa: CASSPTTGRSTDTQYF; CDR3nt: TGTGCCAGCAGTCCCACGACAGGCCGAAGCACAGATACGCAGTATTTT
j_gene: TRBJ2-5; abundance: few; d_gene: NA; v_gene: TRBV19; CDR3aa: CASRAGVGETQYF; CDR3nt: TGTGCCAGTAGAGCAGGGGTAGGAGAGACCCAGTACTTC
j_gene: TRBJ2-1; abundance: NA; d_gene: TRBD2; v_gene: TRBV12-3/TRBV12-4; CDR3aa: CASSLGLAGYNEQFF; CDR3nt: TGTGCCAGCAGTTTAGGGCTAGCGGGATACAATGAGCAGTTCTTC
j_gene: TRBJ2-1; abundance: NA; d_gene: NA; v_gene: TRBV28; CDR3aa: CASKGEIEQFF; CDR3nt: TGTGCCAGCAAAGGGGAGATAGAGCAGTTCTTC
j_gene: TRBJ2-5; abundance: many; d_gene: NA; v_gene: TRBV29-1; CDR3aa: CSAVGGVRETQCF; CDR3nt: TGCAGCGCCGTGGGGGGAGTCAGGGAGACCCAGTGCTTC
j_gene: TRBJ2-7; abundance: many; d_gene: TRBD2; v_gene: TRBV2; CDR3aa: CASSPTGLAGREQYF; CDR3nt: TGTGCCAGCAGTCCCACAGGACTAGCGGGCAGGGAGCAGTACTTC
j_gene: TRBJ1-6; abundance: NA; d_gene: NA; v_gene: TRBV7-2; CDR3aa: CASSPTEASYNSPLHF; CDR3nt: TGTGCCAGCAGCCCTACCGAGGCGTCCTATAATTCACCCCTCCACTTT
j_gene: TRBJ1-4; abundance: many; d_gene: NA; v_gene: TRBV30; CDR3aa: CAWSVRVEKLFF; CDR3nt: TGTGCCTGGAGTGTACGAGTTGAAAAACTGTTTTTT
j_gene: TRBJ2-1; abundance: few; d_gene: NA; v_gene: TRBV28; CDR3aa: CASSSGRCYNEQFF; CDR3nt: TGTGCCAGCAGTTCAGGCAGATGCTACAATGAGCAGTTCTTC
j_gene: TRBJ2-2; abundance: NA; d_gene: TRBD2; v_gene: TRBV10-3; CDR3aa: CAISESVEGGRTGTGELFF; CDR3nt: TGTGCCATCAGTGAGTCCGTTGAGGGCGGGAGAACCGGCACCGGGGAGCTGTTTTTT
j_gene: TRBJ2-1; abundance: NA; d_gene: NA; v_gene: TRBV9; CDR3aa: CASSAGSGWEQLF; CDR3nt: TGTGCCAGCAGCGCCGGGAGCGGGTGGGAGCAGCTCTTC
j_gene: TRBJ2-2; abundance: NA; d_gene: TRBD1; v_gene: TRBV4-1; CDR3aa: CASSQDHRGQGYTGELFF; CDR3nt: TGCGCCAGCAGCCAAGATCATCGAGGACAGGGGTATACCGGGGAGCTGTTTTTT
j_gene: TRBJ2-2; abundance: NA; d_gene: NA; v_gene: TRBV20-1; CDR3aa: CSASKAGLRTGELFF; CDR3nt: TGCAGTGCTAGTAAGGCGGGTCTTAGGACCGGGGAGCTGTTTTTT
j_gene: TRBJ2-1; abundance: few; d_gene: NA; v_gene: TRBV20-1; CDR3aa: CSASPGVGPNEQFF; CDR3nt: TGCAGTGCTAGTCCGGGAGTTGGGCCCAATGAGCAGTTCTTC
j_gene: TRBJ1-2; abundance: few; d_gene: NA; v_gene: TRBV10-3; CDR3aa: CAISSGGGNANYGYTF; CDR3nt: TGTGCCATCAGTTCCGGGGGTGGGAATGCTAACTATGGCTACACCTTC
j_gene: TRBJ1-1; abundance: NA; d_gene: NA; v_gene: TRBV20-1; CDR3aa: CSATTFGRGRGTEAFF; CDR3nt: TGCAGTGCTACGACCTTTGGCAGGGGAAGGGGCACTGAAGCTTTCTTT
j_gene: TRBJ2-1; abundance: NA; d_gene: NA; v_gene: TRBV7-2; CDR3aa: CASSRDSASYNEQFF; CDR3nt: TGTGCCAGCAGCCGGGACTCCGCCTCCTACAATGAGCAGTTCTTC
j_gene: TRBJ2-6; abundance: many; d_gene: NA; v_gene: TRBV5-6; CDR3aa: CASSFIEGANVLTF; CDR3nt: TGTGCCAGCAGCTTCATAGAGGGGGCCAACGTCCTGACTTTC
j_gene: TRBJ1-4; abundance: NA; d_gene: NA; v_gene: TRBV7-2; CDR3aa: CASSLRGANEKLFF; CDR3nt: TGTGCCAGCAGCCTTAGGGGTGCTAATGAAAAACTGTTTTTT
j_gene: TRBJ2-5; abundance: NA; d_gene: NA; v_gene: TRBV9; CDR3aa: CASSIQGSETQYF; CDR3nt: TGTGCCAGCAGCATCCAGGGGAGCGAGACCCAGTACTTC
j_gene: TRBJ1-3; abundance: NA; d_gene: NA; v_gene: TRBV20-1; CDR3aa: CSALDIAGNTIYF; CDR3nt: TGCAGTGCGCTGGATATCGCTGGAAACACCATATATTTT
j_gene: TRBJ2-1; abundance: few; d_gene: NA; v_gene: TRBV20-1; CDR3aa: CSARDRRARGEQFF; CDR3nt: TGCAGTGCTAGAGATAGGAGAGCTCGGGGTGAGCAGTTCTTC
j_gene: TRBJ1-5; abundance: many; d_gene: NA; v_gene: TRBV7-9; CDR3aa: CASSSTAGRTDSNQPQHF; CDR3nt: TGTGCCAGCAGCTCCACCGCGGGACGGACAGATAGCAATCAGCCCCAGCATTTT
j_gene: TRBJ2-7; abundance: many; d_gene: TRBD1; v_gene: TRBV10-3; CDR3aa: CAVRGTGDSYEQYF; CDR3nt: TGTGCCGTTCGGGGGACAGGGGACTCCTACGAGCAGTACTTC
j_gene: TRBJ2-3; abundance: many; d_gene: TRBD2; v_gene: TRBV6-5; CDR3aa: CASRRLAGYTDTQYF; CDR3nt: TGTGCCAGCAGGAGACTAGCGGGATACACAGATACGCAGTATTTT
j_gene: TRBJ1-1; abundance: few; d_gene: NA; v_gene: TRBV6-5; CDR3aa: CASSKHLNTEAFF; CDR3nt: TGTGCCAGCAGTAAACACTTGAACACTGAAGCTTTCTTT
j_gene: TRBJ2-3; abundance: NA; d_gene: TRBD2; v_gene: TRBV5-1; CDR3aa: CASSLPLAGGTDTQYF; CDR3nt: TGCGCCAGCAGCTTACCACTAGCGGGGGGCACAGATACGCAGTATTTT
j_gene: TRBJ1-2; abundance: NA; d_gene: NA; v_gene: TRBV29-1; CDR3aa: CSVETGGGRVANYGYTF; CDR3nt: TGCAGCGTTGAAACAGGCGGAGGTAGAGTAGCTAACTATGGCTACACCTTC
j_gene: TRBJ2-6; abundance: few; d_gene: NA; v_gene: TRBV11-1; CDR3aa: CASSVKGVRSGANVLTF; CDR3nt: TGTGCCAGCAGCGTAAAGGGGGTTCGCTCTGGGGCCAACGTCCTGACTTTC
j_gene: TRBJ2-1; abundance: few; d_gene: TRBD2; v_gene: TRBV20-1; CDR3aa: CSARAPHLAVTYNEQFF; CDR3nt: TGCAGTGCTAGAGCCCCCCATCTAGCGGTCACCTACAATGAGCAGTTCTTC
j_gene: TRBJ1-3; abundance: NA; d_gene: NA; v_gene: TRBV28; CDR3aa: CASSLQGPGRNTIYF; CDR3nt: TGTGCCAGCAGTTTGCAGGGACCGGGTAGAAACACCATATATTTT